The rows below give T cell receptor beta chains drawn from one sample of a study of post-analysis software for immune sequencing data. A single record per CDR3 protein comes from TCRdb applying MiXCR to the PCR reads. This sample has around 770,000 distinct CDR3 sequences, with about half found just once. Sequenced material: blood. The source of these receptors is a girl aged 5-17 years with multiple sclerosis. CDR3s include the opening cysteine and the closing phenylalanine or tryptophan.

V: TRBV7-9
J: TRBJ1-2
CDR3: CASSNSSGGVGNYGYTF

V: TRBV9
J: TRBJ2-3
CDR3: CASSPGTSGRGTQYF

V: TRBV7-9
J: TRBJ2-3
CDR3: CASSPRTGADTQYF

V: TRBV7-3
J: TRBJ2-7
CDR3: CASSLDSGNYEQYF

V: TRBV12-3/TRBV12-4
J: TRBJ2-1
CDR3: CASTPGGEDEQFF

V: TRBV7-2
J: -
CDR3: CASSFHGTDLVKSEQYF

V: TRBV7-8
J: TRBJ2-7
CDR3: CASSPDRGRNEQYF

V: TRBV14
J: TRBJ2-5
CDR3: CASSQLGTLLQETQYF

V: TRBV5-1
J: TRBJ1-2
CDR3: CAGSQTGGDGYGYTF

V: TRBV29-1
J: TRBJ2-5
CDR3: CSVRGTGQETQYF

V: TRBV20-1
J: TRBJ2-3
CDR3: CSALVAAGADTQYF

V: TRBV10-3
J: TRBJ1-6
CDR3: CAISEGQTNSPLHF

V: TRBV30
J: TRBJ2-4
CDR3: CAWSGALQGDIQYF

V: TRBV6-5
J: TRBJ2-7
CDR3: CASSSFPGEQYF

V: TRBV24-1
J: TRBJ2-5
CDR3: CATGRGGTQYF

V: TRBV11-2
J: TRBJ2-7
CDR3: CASSLAQLVEQYF

V: TRBV6-6
J: -
CDR3: CASSQVDEQYF

V: TRBV4-2
J: TRBJ2-3
CDR3: CASTQYLRELVDTQYF

V: TRBV30
J: TRBJ2-5
CDR3: CAWSVQETQYF

V: TRBV19
J: TRBJ2-4
CDR3: CASNYGTNIQYF

V: TRBV7-9
J: TRBJ2-1
CDR3: CASSFYFGISGNEQFF

V: TRBV7-2
J: TRBJ2-6
CDR3: CASSFPLTGSFSGANVLTF

V: TRBV24-1
J: TRBJ2-5
CDR3: CATSDPPGDQETQYF

V: TRBV5-1
J: TRBJ2-7
CDR3: CASSLGGTGAYEQYF

V: TRBV7-9
J: TRBJ1-1
CDR3: CASSSQGVGAGAFF

V: TRBV21-1
J: -
CDR3: CASSPHGTGGLRSFEQYF

V: TRBV6-1
J: TRBJ1-5
CDR3: CASSETAPQHF

V: TRBV28
J: TRBJ2-1
CDR3: CASSGRGLAYNEQFF

V: TRBV12-3/TRBV12-4
J: TRBJ2-5
CDR3: CASSPAAGAAQYF

V: TRBV5-1
J: TRBJ2-3
CDR3: CASSLGGAKEDTQYF

V: TRBV20-1
J: TRBJ2-5
CDR3: CSARALYQETQYF

V: TRBV7-9
J: TRBJ2-1
CDR3: CASSLGGGSGPYNEQFF

V: TRBV7-3
J: TRBJ2-1
CDR3: CASSLGLAGFDEQFF

V: TRBV6-5
J: TRBJ2-7
CDR3: CASSYSRTGGNGQYF

V: TRBV18
J: TRBJ2-6
CDR3: CASSLRDRILSGANVLTF

V: TRBV30
J: TRBJ2-3
CDR3: CAWRQPDTQYF

V: TRBV20-1
J: TRBJ2-1
CDR3: CSALGSGYYNEQFF

V: TRBV4-1
J: TRBJ2-3
CDR3: CASSQGGGADTQYF

V: TRBV2
J: TRBJ1-2
CDR3: CASSEYRAYGYTF

V: TRBV6-5
J: TRBJ1-1
CDR3: CATMSRAGDTEAFF

V: TRBV7-9
J: TRBJ2-7
CDR3: CASSPSGPTYEQYF

V: TRBV11-3
J: -
CDR3: CASSLRSPGTSGSPRSYEQYF

V: TRBV20-1
J: TRBJ2-1
CDR3: CSARRQENEQFF

V: TRBV6-1
J: TRBJ2-6
CDR3: CASSEVSWGRSSGANVLTF

V: TRBV12-3/TRBV12-4
J: TRBJ2-7
CDR3: CASSLTSGNEQYF

V: TRBV20-1
J: TRBJ2-3
CDR3: CSARPLSLAGVDTQYF

V: TRBV5-1
J: TRBJ2-1
CDR3: CASSLVVSGRNNEQFF

V: TRBV5-1
J: TRBJ2-1
CDR3: CASSLGTGDHNEQFF

V: TRBV7-3
J: TRBJ2-3
CDR3: CASSLGLANLDTQYF

V: TRBV2
J: TRBJ2-3
CDR3: CASSGGTDNTDTQYF

V: TRBV12-3/TRBV12-4
J: TRBJ2-7
CDR3: CASSLGLVGGYGQYF

V: TRBV6-6
J: TRBJ1-1
CDR3: CASSRSGEAFF

V: TRBV3-1
J: TRBJ2-2
CDR3: CASSPEGDTGELFF